This T cell receptor (beta chain) stems from a study of T cell changes during pregnancy in multiple sclerosis. TCRdb's table, derived via immunoSEQ multiplex PCR, lists solely in-frame clones and lacks some. The table has around 60,000 clones, about 90% seen once. This receptor was identified in a female donor in good health, enrolled as a control in a pregnancy study. The input for sequencing was peripheral blood, taken in the third trimester of pregnancy.

CDR3 loop: CASSLEWSGGETQYF. The CDR3 DNA sequence: TGTGCCAGCAGCTTAGAGTGGTCCGGGGGAGAGACCCAGTACTTC. The chain carries TRBV7-6 and TRBJ2-5, with D possibly TRBD2 on 6 matching bases. Trimming cost V 1 base and J 4 bases, with 13 bases left between them. The CDR3 is 15 residues long. Looked up from germline, CDR1 is SGHVS and CDR2 is FNYEAQ.